Listed here are 10 T cell receptor beta chains from one sample, sequenced in a study of blood T cells in healthy people across ages (dated by TCRdb to about 2015). Libraries came from 5' RACE. Sequencing relied on an Illumina HiSeq 2500. A second PCR of about 6 to 11 cycles was performed with a sample-barcoded 5' primer and a J-beta primer mix. The public reads were run again by TCRdb, first through fastp at Q25 and then through MiXCR, and only productive beta chains were kept. Rows with one shared CDR3 protein collapse into an entry with the most common genes and DNA. The sample includes around 1,000,000 distinct CDR3 sequences, with roughly 24% observed a single time. Approximately 0.75% of the sample is held by the ten biggest clonotypes. This same sample was also taken into another study, of T cells of mothers and their children.

The sample was blood. These receptors were collected from a girl aged 2 to 9 in good health.

The chain joins TRBV4-1 to TRBJ1-1; 7 bases line up with TRBD1. The V and J ends lost 3 bases and 4 bases, in that order; junction bases with no gene match: 8. CDR3 length: 15 amino acids. Germline loops: CDR1 MGHRA, CDR2 YSYEKL. The CDR3 region is CASSQQGGGSTEAFF. The CDR3 DNA follows: TGCGCCAGCAGCCAGCAGGGGGGGGGGAGCACTGAAGCTTTCTTT.

The chain links TRBV5-1 to TRBJ2-1; the match to TRBD2 covers 8 bases. CDR3 length: 15 residues. Trimming took 5 bases from V and 2 from J; bases not matched to a gene: 6. Germline values: CDR1 SGHRS, CDR2 YFSETQ. CDR3 DNA: TGCGCCAGCAGGCCTACCGGGAGGGCCTACAATGAGCAGTTCTTC. This translates into CASRPTGRAYNEQFF.

Only a few counts were recorded for this clonotype. The chain employs TRBV27 and TRBJ2-7, with D perhaps TRBD2 (6 bases). Germline CDR1 is MNHEY and CDR2 is SMNVEV (reference sequence). Trimming cost V 6 bases and J 2 bases, with 20 bases left between them. This CDR3 is built from 16 residues. CDR3 nucleotides: TGTGCCAGCAGCCCCCACCGGGGGTCCGGAGCCTACGAGCAGTACTTC. It translates to CASSPHRGSGAYEQYF.

This clonotype showed up just a few times. This sequence joins TRBV7-9 and TRBJ1-1, with unresolved D. V was pared by 3 bases and J by 4 bases, with 12 bases between. This CDR3 spans 14 amino acids. Germline values: CDR1 SEHNR, CDR2 FQNEAQ (reference sequence). CDR3 in DNA: TGTGCCAGCAGCTTTGAGTCAGTGGGCACTGAAGCTTTCTTT. It specifies CASSFESVGTEAFF.

This clonotype was found a few times. One end of the junction does not line up with germline, which may come from a read error. The rearrangement joins TRBV3-1 to TRBJ1-1; 11 nucleotides match TRBD1. This CDR3 has 15 amino acids. The germline V gene has CDR1 LGHDT and CDR2 YNNKEL (reference sequence). CDR3 amino acids: CASSHGTGGVTEAFF. CDR3 bases: TGTGCCAGCAGCCATGGGACAGGGGGGGTGACTGAAGCCTTCTTT.

This clonotype came up a few times. V usage is TRBV13 and J usage is TRBJ2-3; 7 nucleotides line up with TRBD2. J was trimmed by 2 bases and V by 5 bases; bases with no gene match: 7. Germline CDR1 and CDR2: PRHDT and FYEKMQ (reference sequence). The CDR3 consists of 15 residues. The CDR3 protein is CASSPHAGVTDTQYF. The CDR3 region has the DNA TGTGCCAGCAGCCCCCACGCGGGGGTCACAGATACGCAGTATTTT.

The chain uses TRBV3-1 and TRBJ2-3, with 10 bases that match TRBD1. CDR1 is LGHDT and CDR2 is YNNKEL in the germline V gene (reference sequence). With V trimmed by 0 bases and J by 2 bases, 5 bases remained unmatched. This CDR3 has 17 residues. CDR3 sequence (DNA): TGTGCCAGCAGCCAAGAAACCGGGACAGGGGACACAGATACGCAGTATTTT. This sequence encodes CASSQETGTGDTDTQYF.

Only a few counts were recorded for this clonotype. The chain combines TRBV29-1 with TRBJ2-5, with D perhaps matching TRBD2 (6 bases). The last part of the DNA fits TRBJ2-7 better; the J call may be wrong. CDR3 length equals 13 residues. CDR1 is SQVTM, CDR2 ANQGSEA, per germline. As DNA, the CDR3 is TGCAGCGTTGAGAAGGAGGGATCCTACGAGCAGTACTTC. As protein: CSVEKEGSYEQYF.

The chain links TRBV5-1 to TRBJ2-5; possibly TRBD1 or TRBD2 for D (6 bases each). The tail of the sequence fits TRBJ2-1 better, so the J call may be wrong. The CDR3 contains 15 residues. In germline, CDR1 is SGHRS, CDR2 YFSETQ. CDR3 nucleotides: TGCGCCAGCAGCTTGTGGAGGGGGGTCGACAATGAGCAGTTCTTC. The encoded protein is CASSLWRGVDNEQFF.

This clonotype was seen a few times. This chain uses TRBV7-9 with TRBJ2-5, with D possibly being TRBD2 (6 bases). Germline CDR1 SEHNR, CDR2 FQNEAQ (reference sequence). V dropped 7 bases and J dropped 1 base, with 31 bases sitting between them. This CDR3 has 20 amino acids. CDR3 bases: TGTGCCAGCACGTCTTTTCACATCCGGGACTGGGAAGAATGCCAAGAGACCCAGTACTTC. Translating gives CASTSFHIRDWEECQETQYF.